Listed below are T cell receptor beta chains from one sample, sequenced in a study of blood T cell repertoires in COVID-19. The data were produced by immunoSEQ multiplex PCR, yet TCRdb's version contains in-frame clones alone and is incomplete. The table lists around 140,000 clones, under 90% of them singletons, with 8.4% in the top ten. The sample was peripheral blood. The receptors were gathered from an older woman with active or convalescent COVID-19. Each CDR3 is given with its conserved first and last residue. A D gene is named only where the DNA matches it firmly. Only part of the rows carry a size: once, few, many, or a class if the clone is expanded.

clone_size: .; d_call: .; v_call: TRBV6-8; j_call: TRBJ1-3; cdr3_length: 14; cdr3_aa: CAARARGYGNTIYF; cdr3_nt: TGTGCGGCACGGGCAAGGGGATATGGAAACACCATATATTTT
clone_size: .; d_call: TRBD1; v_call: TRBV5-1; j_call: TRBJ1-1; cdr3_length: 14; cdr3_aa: CASSPGQVNTEAFF; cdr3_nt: TGCGCCAGCAGCCCTGGACAGGTAAACACTGAAGCTTTCTTT
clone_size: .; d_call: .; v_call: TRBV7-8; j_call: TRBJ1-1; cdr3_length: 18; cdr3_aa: CASSLRSDNWNMNTEAFF; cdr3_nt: TGTGCCAGCAGCTTACGTTCCGACAATTGGAATATGAACACTGAAGCTTTCTTT
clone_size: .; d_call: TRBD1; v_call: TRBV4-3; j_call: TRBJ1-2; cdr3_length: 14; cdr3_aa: CASSQDRHNYGYTF; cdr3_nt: TGCGCCAGCAGCCAGGACAGGCATAACTATGGCTACACCTTC
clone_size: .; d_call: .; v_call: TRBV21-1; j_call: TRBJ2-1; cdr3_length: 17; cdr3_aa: CASSKAGGAGGLNEQFF; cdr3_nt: TGTGCCAGCAGCAAAGCCGGGGGAGCGGGGGGGTTGAATGAGCAGTTCTTC
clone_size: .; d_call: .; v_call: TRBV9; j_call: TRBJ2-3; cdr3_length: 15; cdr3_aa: CASSVDDSGTDTQYF; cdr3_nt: TGTGCCAGCAGCGTAGACGATAGCGGCACAGATACGCAGTATTTT
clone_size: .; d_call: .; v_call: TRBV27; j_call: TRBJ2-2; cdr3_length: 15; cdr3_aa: CASSLRGTNTGELFF; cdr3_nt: TGTGCCAGCAGTTTAAGGGGCACCAACACCGGGGAGCTGTTTTTT
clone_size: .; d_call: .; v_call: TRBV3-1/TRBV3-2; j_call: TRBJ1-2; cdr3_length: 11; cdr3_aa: CASSQTGGYTF; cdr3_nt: TGTGCCAGCAGCCAGACAGGTGGCTACACCTTC
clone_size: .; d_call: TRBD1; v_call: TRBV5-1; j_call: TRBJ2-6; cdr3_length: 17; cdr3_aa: CASSLAGQGSGANVLTF; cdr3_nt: TGCGCCAGCAGCTTGGCGGGACAGGGGTCTGGGGCCAACGTCCTGACTTTC
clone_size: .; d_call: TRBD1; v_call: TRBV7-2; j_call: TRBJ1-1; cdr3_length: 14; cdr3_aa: CASSAAGGNTEAFF; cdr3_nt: TGTGCCAGCAGTGCGGCAGGGGGGAACACTGAAGCTTTCTTT
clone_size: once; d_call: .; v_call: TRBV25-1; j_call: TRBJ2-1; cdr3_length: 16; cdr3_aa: CASSDLEGGPYNEQFF; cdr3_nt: TGTGCCAGCAGTGATCTCGAGGGAGGCCCCTACAATGAGCAGTTCTTC
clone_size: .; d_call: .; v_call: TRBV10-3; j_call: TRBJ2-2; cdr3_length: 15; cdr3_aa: CAISVGGQHTGELFF; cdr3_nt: TGTGCCATCAGTGTAGGCGGACAGCACACCGGGGAGCTGTTTTTT
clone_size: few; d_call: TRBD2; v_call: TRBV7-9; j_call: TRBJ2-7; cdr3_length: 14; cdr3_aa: CASSGTSGAYEQYF; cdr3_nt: TGTGCCAGCAGCGGGACTAGCGGGGCCTACGAGCAGTACTTC
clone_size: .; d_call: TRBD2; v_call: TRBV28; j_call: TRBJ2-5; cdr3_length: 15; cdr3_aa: CASSQRTSGQETQYF; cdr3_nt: TGTGCCAGCAGCCAGAGGACTAGCGGCCAAGAGACCCAGTACTTC
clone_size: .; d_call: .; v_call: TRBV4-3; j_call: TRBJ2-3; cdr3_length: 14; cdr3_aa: CASSQDPSTDTQYF; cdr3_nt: TGCGCCAGCAGCCAAGACCCATCCACAGATACGCAGTATTTT
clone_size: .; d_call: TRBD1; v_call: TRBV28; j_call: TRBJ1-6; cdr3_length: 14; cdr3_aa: CASSRQGDRSPLHF; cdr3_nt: TGTGCCAGCAGCCGACAGGGGGACCGTTCACCCCTCCACTTT
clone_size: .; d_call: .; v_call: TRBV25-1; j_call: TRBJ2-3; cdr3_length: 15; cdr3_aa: CASSLSIASTDTQYF; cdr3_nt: TGTGCCAGCAGCCTAAGTATCGCTAGCACAGATACGCAGTATTTT
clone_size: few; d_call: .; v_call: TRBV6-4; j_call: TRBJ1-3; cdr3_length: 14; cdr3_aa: CATYTGGRGNTIYF; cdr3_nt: TGTGCCACCTACACGGGGGGGCGAGGAAACACCATATATTTT
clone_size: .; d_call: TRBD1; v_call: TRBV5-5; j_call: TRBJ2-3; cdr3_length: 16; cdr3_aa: CASSFSGTAMTDTQYF; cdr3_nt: TGTGCCAGCAGCTTCTCCGGGACAGCGATGACAGATACGCAGTATTTT
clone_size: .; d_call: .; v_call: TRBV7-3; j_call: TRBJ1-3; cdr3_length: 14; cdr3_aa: CATLGGGCVCTIYF; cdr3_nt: TGTGCCACCTTAGGGGGGGGCTGCGTTTGCACCATATATTTT
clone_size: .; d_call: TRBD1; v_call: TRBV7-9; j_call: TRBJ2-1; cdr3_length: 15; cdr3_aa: CASSLVGTGLNEQFF; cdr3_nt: TGTGCCAGCAGCTTAGTTGGGACAGGTCTCAATGAGCAGTTCTTC
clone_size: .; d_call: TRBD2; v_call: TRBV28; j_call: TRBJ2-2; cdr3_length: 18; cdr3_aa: CASSLLAGGFTNTGELFF; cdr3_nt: TGTGCCAGCAGTTTACTAGCGGGGGGATTTACGAACACCGGGGAGCTGTTTTTT
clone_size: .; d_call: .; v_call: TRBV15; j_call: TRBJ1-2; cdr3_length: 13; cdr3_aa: CATSPREHYGYTF; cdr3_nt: TGTGCCACCAGCCCCCGAGAGCACTATGGCTACACCTTC
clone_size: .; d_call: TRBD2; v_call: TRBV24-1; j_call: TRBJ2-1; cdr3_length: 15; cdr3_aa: CATSDLAGGPNEQFF; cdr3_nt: TGTGCCACCAGTGATTTAGCGGGAGGGCCGAATGAGCAGTTCTTC
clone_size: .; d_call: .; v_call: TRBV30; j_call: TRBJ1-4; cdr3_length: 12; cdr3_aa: CAWSGLGGKLFF; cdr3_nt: TGTGCCTGGAGTGGGCTAGGGGGAAAACTGTTTTTT
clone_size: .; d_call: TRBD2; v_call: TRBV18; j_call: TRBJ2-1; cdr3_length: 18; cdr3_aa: CASSPFVLREGLWNEQFF; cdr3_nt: TGTGCCAGCTCACCATTTGTATTGCGGGAGGGCCTTTGGAATGAGCAGTTCTTC
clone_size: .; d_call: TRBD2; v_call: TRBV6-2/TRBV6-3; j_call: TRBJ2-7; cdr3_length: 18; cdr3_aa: CASSSHSGRALLTYEQYF; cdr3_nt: TGTGCCAGCAGTTCCCATAGCGGGAGGGCCCTTCTAACCTACGAGCAGTACTTC
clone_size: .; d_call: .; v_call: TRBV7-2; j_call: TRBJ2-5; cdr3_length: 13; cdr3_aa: CASSSSGGETQYF; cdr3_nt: TGTGCCAGCAGTTCAAGTGGGGGCGAGACCCAGTACTTC
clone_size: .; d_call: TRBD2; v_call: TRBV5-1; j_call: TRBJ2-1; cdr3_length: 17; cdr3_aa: CASSQETSGRALDEQFF; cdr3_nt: TGCGCCAGCAGTCAGGAGACTAGCGGGAGGGCCCTGGATGAGCAGTTCTTC
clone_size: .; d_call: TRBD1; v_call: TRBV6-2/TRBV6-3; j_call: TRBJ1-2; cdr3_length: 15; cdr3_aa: CASSYITGALDGYTF; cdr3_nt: TGTGCCAGCAGTTATATTACAGGGGCTCTCGATGGCTACACCTTC
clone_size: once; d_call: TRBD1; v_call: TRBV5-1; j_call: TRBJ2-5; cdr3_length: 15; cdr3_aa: CASSPGTGGEETQYF; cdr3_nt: TGCGCCAGCAGCCCCGGGACAGGGGGCGAAGAGACCCAGTACTTC
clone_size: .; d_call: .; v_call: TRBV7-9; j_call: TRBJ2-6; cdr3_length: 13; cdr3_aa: CASSQTSPLVLTF; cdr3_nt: TGTGCCAGCAGCCAGACAAGTCCCCTCGTCCTGACTTTC
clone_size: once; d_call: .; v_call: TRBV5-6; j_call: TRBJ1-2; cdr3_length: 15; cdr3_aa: CASSLGEGTSYGYTF; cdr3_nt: TGTGCCAGCAGCTTGGGCGAAGGGACTAGCTATGGCTACACCTTC
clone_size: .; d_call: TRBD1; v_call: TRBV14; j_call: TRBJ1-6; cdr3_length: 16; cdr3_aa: CASSQVYPGGYSPLHF; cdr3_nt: TGTGCCAGCAGCCAAGTCTATCCAGGGGGATATTCACCCCTCCACTTT
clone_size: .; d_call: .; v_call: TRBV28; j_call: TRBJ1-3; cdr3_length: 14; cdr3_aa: CASSLSIGSKHIYF; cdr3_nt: TGTGCCAGCAGTTTATCGATCGGGAGCAAGCACATATATTTT
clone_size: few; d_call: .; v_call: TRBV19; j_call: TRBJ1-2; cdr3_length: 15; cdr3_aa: CASLRYYRDNYGYTF; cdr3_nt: TGTGCCAGCCTACGATACTATCGGGATAATTATGGCTACACCTTC